The TCR beta chain under discussion was sequenced for a study of blood T cell repertoires in COVID-19. Study-level information: The United States, Italy and Spain were the sources of the acute and convalescent COVID-19 samples.

The V gene's germline CDR1 is SGHVS and CDR2 FQNEAQ. V shed 3 bases, J shed 4 bases, and the junction held 1 base outside the gene matches. CDR3 length: 14 amino acids. Followed longitudinally, the Seattle patients had been enrolled during active infection. Authors' analysis steps: Estimated nucleated cell counts came from reference gene primer amplification. Here immunoSEQ multiplex PCR was the method, and the copy in TCRdb shows in-frame clones only, minus some. Clone size and V and J calls were adopted from that table, with D and trimming inferred from the DNA. The sample contains under 200,000 clones, 82% of which appear only once.

Input material: peripheral blood. The source of this sequence is an older woman with COVID-19, enrolled during active disease. This chain joins TRBV7-8 and TRBJ1-2; 11 positions agree with TRBD1. CDR3 in amino acids: CASSFGQGAYGYTF. CDR3 sequence (DNA): TGTGCCAGCAGCTTCGGACAGGGGGCCTATGGCTACACCTTC.